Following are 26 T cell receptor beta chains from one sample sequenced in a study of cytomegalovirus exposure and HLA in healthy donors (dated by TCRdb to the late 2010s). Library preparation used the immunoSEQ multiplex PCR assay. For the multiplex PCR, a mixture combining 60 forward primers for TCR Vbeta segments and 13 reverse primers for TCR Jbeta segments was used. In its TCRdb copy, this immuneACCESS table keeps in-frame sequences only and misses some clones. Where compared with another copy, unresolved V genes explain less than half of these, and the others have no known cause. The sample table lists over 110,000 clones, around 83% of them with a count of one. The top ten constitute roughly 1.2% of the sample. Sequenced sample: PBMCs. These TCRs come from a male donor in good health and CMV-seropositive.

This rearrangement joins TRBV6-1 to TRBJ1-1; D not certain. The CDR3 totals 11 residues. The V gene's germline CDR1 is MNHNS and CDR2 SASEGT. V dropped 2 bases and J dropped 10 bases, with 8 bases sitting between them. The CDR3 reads CASSEWSGAFF. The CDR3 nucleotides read TGTGCCAGCAGTGAATGGAGCGGAGCTTTCTTT.

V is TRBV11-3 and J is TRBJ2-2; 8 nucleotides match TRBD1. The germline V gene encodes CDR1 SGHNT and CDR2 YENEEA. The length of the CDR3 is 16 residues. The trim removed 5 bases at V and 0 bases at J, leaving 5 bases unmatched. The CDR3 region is CASSPRDRTNTGELFF. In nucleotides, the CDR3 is TGTGCCAGCAGCCCCCGGGACAGGACGAACACCGGGGAGCTGTTTTTT. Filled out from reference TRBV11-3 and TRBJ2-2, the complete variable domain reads EAGVVQSPRYKIIEKKQPVAFWCNPISGHNTLYWYLQNLGQGPELLIRYENEEAVDDSQLPKDRFSAERLKGVDSTLKIQPAELGDSAVYLCASSPRDRTNTGELFFGEGSRLTVL.

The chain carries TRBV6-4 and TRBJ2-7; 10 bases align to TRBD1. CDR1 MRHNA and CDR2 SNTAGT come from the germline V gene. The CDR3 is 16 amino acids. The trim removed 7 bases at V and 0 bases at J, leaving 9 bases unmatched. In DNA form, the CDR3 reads TGTGCCAGCAAGGGACAGGGGCGGCTATCCTCCTACGAGCAGTACTTC. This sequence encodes CASKGQGRLSSYEQYF.

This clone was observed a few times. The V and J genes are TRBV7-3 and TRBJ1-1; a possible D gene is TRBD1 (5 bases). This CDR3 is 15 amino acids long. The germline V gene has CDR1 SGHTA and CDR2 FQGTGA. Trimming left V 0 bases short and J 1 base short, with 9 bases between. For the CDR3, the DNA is TGTGCCAGCAGCTTAACTGGGGCGAGGAACACTGAAGCTTTCTTT. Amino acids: CASSLTGARNTEAFF.

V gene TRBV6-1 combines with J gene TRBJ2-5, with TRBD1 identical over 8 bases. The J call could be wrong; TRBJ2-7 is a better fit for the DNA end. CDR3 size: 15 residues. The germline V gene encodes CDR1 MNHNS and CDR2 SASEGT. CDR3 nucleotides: TGTGCCAGCAGCCGAGACAGGGGCCAACCCTACGAGCAGTACTTC. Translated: CASSRDRGQPYEQYF.

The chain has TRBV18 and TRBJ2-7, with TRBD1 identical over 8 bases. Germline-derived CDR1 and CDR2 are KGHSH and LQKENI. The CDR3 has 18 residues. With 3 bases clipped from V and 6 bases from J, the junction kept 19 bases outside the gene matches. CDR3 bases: TGTGCCAGCTCACCGAAGACAGGGGCCCCTACGATAACCGTCGAGCAGTACTTC. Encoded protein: CASSPKTGAPTITVEQYF.

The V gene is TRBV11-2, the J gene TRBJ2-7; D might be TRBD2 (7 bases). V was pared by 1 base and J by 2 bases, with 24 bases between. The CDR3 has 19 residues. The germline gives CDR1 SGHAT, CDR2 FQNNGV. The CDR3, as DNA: TGTGCCAGCAGCTTAGGACCCCCTTCTTCGGCGCGGGGGCCCTACGAGCAGTACTTC. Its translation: CASSLGPPSSARGPYEQYF.

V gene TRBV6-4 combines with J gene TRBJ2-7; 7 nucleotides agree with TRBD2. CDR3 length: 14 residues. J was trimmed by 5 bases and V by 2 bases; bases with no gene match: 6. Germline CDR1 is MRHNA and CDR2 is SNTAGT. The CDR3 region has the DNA TGTGCCAGCAGTGACGGGGGGGACGGGGACGAGCAGTACTTC. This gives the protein CASSDGGDGDEQYF.

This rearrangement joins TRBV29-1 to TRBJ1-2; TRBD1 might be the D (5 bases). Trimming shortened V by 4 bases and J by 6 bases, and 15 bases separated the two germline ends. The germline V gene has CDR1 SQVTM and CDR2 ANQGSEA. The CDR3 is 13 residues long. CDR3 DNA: TGCAGCGTTGTTACCCGTTGGGGCGATGGCTACACCTTC. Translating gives CSVVTRWGDGYTF.

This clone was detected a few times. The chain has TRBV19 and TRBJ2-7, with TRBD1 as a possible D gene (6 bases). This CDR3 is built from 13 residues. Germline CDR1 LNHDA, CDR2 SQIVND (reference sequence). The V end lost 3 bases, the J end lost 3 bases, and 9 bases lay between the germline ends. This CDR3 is CASSMMDSYEQYF. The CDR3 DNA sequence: TGTGCCAGTAGTATGATGGACAGCTACGAGCAGTACTTC.

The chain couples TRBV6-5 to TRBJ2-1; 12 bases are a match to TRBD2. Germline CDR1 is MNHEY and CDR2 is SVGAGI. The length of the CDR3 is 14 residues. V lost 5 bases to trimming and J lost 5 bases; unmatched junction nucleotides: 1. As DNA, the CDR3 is TGTGCCAGCAGTAGACTAGCGGGAGACAATGAGCAGTTCTTC. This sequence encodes CASSRLAGDNEQFF.

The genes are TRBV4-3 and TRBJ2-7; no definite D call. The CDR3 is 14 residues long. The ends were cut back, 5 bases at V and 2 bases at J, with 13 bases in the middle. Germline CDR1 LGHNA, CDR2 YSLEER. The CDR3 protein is CASSNNRGTYEQYF. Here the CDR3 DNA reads TGCGCCAGCAGCAATAACCGCGGAACCTACGAGCAGTACTTC.

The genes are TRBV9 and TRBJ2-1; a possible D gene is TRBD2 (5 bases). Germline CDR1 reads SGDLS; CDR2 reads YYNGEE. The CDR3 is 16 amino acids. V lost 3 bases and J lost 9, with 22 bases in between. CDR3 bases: TGTGCCAGCAGCGAAAGCGGAGCATCTCAAGTGGGTGAGCAGTTCTTC. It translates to CASSESGASQVGEQFF. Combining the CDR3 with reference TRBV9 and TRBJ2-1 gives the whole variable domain DSGVTQTPKHLITATGQRVTLRCSPRSGDLSVYWYQQSLDQGLQFLIQYYNGEERAKGNILERFSAQQFPDLHSELNLSSLELGDSALYFCASSESGASQVGEQFFGPGTRLTVL.

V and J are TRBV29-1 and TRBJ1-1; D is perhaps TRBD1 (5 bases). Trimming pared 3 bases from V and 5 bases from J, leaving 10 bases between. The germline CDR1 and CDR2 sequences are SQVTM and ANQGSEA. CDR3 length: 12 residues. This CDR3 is CSVDKGSTEAFF. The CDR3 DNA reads TGCAGCGTTGATAAGGGGTCAACTGAAGCTTTCTTT.

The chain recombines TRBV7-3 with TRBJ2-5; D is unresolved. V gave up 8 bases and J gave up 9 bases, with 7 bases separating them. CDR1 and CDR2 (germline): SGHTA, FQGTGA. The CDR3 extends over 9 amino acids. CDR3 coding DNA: TGTGCCAGCCCCCGGGCCCAGTACTTC. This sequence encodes CASPRAQYF.

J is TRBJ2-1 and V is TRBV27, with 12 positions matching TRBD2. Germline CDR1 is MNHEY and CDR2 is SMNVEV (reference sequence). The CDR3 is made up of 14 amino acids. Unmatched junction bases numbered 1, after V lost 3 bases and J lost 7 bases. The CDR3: CASSFGTSGNEQFF. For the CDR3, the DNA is TGTGCCAGCAGTTTTGGGACTAGCGGGAATGAGCAGTTCTTC.

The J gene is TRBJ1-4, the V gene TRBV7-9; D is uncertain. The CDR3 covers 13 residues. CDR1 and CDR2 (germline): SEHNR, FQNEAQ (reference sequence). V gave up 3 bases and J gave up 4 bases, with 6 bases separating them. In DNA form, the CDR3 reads TGTGCCAGCAGCTTCCTCCTTAATGAAAAACTGTTTTTT. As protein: CASSFLLNEKLFF.

In DNA, the CDR3 is TGTGCCAGTAGTGTCGACAGGTACTATGGCTACACCTTC. It specifies CASSVDRYYGYTF. V gene TRBV19 combines with J gene TRBJ1-2; possible D gene TRBD1, 6 bases. The germline V and J ends were trimmed by 5 bases and 3 bases, with 10 bases remaining between them. The germline gives CDR1 LNHDA, CDR2 SQIVND (reference sequence). The length of the CDR3 is 13 residues.

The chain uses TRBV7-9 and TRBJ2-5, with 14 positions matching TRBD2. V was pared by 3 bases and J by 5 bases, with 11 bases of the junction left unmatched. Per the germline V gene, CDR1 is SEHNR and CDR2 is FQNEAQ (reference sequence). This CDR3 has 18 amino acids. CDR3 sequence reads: CASSFPGLAGAWSETQYF. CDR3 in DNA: TGTGCCAGCAGCTTCCCGGGACTAGCGGGAGCGTGGAGTGAGACCCAGTACTTC.

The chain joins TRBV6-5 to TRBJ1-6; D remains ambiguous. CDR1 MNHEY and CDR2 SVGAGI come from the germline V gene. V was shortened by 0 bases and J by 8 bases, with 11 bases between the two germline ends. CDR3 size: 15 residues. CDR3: CASSYSYPNHSPLHF. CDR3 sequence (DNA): TGTGCCAGCAGTTACTCCTACCCCAACCATTCACCCCTCCACTTT.

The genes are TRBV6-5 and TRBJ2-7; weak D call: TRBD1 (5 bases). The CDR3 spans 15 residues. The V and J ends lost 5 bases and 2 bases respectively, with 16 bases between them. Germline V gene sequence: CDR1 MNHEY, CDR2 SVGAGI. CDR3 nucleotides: TGTGCCAGCAGTCTCAATCGGGCGGACACCTACGAGCAGTACTTC. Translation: CASSLNRADTYEQYF.

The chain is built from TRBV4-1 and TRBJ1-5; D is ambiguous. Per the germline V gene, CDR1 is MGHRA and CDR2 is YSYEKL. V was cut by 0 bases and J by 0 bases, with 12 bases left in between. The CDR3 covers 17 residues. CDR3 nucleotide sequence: TGCGCCAGCAGCCAAGATACCCAAGTCTATAGCAATCAGCCCCAGCATTTT. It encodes CASSQDTQVYSNQPQHF.

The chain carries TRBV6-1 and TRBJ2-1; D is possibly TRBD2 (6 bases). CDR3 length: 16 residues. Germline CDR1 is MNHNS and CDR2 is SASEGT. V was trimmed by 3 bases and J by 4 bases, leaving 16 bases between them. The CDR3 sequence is CASSDPRGIVYNEQFF. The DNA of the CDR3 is TGTGCCAGCAGTGATCCTCGGGGGATCGTATACAATGAGCAGTTCTTC.

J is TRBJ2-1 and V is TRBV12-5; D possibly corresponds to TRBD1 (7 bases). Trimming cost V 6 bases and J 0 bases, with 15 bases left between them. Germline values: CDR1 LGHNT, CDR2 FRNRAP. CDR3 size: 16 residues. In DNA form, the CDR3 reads TGTGCTAGTGGCGGATACAGGGGACTCTCCTACAATGAGCAGTTCTTC. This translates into CASGGYRGLSYNEQFF. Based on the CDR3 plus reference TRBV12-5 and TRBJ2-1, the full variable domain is DARVTQTPRHKVTEMGQEVTMRCQPILGHNTVFWYRQTMMQGLELLAYFRNRAPLDDSGMPKDRFSAEMPDATLATLKIQPSEPRDSAVYFCASGGYRGLSYNEQFFGPGTRLTVL.

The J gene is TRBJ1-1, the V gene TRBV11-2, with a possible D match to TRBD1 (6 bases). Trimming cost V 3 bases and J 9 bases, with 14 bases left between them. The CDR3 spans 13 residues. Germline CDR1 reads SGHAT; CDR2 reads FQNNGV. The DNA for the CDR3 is TGTGCCAGCAGCTTCGATAACAGGGCGCAAGCTTTCTTT. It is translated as CASSFDNRAQAFF.

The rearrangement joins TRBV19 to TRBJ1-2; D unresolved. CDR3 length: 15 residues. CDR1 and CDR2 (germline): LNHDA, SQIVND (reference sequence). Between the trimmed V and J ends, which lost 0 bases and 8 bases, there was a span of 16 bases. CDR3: CASSIDGRIRLGYTF. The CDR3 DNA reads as TGTGCCAGTAGTATAGATGGCCGGATCAGGTTGGGCTACACCTTC.